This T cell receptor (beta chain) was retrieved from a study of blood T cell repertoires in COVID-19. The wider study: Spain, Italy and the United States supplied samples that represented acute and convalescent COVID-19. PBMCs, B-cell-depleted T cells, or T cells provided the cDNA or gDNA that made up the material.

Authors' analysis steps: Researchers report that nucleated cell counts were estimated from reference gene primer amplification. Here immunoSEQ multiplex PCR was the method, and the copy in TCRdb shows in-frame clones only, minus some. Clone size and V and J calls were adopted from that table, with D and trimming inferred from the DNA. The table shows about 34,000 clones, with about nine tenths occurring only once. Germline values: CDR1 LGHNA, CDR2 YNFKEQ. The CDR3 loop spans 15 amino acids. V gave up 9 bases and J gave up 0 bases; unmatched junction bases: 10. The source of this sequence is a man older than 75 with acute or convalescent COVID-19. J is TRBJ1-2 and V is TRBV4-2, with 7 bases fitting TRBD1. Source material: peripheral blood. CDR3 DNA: TGTGCCAGTCGGAAACAGGGGACGTCTAACTATGGCTACACCTTC. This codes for CASRKQGTSNYGYTF.